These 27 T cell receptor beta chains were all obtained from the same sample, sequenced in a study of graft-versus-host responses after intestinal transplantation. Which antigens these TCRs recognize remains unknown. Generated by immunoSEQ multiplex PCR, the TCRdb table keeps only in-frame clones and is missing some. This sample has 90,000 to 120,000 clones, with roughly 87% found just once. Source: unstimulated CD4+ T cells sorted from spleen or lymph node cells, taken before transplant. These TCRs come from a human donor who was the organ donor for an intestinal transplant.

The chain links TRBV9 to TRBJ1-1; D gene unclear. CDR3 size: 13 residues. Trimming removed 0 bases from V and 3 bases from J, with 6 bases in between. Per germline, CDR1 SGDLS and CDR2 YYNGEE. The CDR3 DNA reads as TGTGCCAGCAGCGTAGCCGGGCACACTGAAGCTTTCTTT. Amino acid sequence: CASSVAGHTEAFF.

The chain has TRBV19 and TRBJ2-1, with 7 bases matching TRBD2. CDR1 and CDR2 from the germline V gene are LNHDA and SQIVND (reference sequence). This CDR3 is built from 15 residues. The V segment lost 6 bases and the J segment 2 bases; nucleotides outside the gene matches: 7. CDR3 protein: CASSPSLATYNEQFF. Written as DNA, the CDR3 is TGTGCCAGTAGCCCCTCACTAGCGACCTACAATGAGCAGTTCTTC.

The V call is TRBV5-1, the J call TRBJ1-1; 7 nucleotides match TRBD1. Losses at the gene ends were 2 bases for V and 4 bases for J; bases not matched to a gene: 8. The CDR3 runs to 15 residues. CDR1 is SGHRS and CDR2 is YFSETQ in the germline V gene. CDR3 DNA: TGCGCCAGCAGCTTATTGACAGGGACGGGCACTGAAGCTTTCTTT. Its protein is CASSLLTGTGTEAFF.

The CDR3 reads CASSPQGGETQYF. CDR3 in DNA: TGTGCCAGTAGTCCGCAGGGGGGGGAGACCCAGTACTTC. The chain couples TRBV19 to TRBJ2-5; possibly TRBD1 or TRBD2 for D (7 bases each). Deletions cut 5 bases from V and 5 bases from J, with 12 bases between. CDR3 length: 13 amino acids. The germline CDR1 and CDR2 sequences are LNHDA and SQIVND (reference sequence). Together with reference TRBV19 and TRBJ2-5, the CDR3 gives the full variable domain: DGGITQSPKYLFRKEGQNVTLSCEQNLNHDAMYWYRQDPGQGLRLIYYSQIVNDFQKGDIAEGYSVSREKKESFPLTVTSAQKNPTAFYLCASSPQGGETQYFGPGTRLLVL.

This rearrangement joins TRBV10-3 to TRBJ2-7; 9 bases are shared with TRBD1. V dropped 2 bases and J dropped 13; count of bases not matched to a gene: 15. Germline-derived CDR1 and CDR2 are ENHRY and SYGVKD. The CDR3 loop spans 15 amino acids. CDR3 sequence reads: CAISERGTGSDQGYF. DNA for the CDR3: TGTGCCATCAGTGAGCGCGGGACAGGGTCGGATCAAGGTTACTTC.

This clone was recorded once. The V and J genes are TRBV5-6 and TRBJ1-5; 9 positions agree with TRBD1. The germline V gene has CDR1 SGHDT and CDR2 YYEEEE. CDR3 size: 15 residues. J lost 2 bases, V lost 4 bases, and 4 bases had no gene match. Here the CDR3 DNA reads TGTGCCAGCAGCACAGGGGGCGCGGGCAATCAGCCCCAGCATTTT. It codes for CASSTGGAGNQPQHF.

CDR3 in DNA: TGTGCCAGTAGTATTACCCGGACCAGCACAGATACGCAGTATTTT. Amino acids: CASSITRTSTDTQYF. The chain combines TRBV19 with TRBJ2-3; D is uncertain. Germline loops: CDR1 LNHDA, CDR2 SQIVND (reference sequence). V lost 3 bases, J lost 0 bases, and 10 bases lay in between. This CDR3 region has 15 residues.

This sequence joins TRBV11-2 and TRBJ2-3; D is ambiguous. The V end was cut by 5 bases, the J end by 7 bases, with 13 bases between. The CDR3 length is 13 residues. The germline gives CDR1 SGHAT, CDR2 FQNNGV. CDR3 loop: CASSPFEPHTQYF. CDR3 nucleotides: TGTGCCAGCAGCCCATTCGAGCCCCATACGCAGTATTTT. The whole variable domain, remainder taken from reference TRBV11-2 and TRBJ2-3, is EAGVAQSPRYKIIEKRQSVAFWCNPISGHATLYWYQQILGQGPKLLIQFQNNGVVDDSQLPKDRFSAERLKGVDSTLKIQPAKLEDSAVYLCASSPFEPHTQYFGPGTRLTVL.

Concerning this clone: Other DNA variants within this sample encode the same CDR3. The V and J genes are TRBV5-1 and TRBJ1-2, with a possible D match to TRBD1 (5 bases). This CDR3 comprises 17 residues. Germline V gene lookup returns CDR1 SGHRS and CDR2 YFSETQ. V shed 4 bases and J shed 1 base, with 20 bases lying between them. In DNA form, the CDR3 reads TGCGCCAGCAGCCCCGGGTTTGAGGGGTACCGTAACTATGGCTACACCTTC. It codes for CASSPGFEGYRNYGYTF.

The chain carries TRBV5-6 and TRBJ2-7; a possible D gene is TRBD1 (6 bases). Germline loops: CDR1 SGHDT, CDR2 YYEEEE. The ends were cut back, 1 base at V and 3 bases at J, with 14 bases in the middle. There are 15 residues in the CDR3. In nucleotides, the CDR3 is TGTGCCAGCAGCTTGTATCCGGACAGAGGCTACGAGCAGTACTTC. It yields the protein CASSLYPDRGYEQYF. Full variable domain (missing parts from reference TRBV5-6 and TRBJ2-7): DAGVTQSPTHLIKTRGQQVTLRCSPKSGHDTVSWYQQALGQGPQFIFQYYEEEERQRGNFPDRFSGHQFPNYSSELNVNALLLGDSALYLCASSLYPDRGYEQYFGPGTRLTVT.

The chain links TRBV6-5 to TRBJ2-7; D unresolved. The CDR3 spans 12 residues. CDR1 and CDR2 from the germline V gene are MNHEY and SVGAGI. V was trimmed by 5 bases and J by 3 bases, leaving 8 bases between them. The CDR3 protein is CASSATGYEQYF. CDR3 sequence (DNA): TGTGCCAGCAGTGCGACGGGCTACGAGCAGTACTTC.

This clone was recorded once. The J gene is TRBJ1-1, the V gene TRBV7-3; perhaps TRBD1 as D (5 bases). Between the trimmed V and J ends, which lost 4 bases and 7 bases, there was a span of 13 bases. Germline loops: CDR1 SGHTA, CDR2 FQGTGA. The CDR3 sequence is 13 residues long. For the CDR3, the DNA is TGTGCCAGCAGCTACGGGACCCGTCGTGAAGCTTTCTTT. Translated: CASSYGTRREAFF.

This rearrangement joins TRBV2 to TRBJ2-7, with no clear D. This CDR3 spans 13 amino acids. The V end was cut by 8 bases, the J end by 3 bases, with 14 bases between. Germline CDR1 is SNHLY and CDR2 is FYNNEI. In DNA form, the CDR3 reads TGTGCCAGCGATAAGGACGGAAGCTACGAGCAGTACTTC. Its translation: CASDKDGSYEQYF.

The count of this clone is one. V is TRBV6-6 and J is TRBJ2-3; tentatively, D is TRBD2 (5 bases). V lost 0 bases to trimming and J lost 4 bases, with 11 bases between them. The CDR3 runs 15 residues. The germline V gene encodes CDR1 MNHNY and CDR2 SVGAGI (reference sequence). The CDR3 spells CASSYSRAGSDTQYF. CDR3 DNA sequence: TGTGCCAGCAGTTACTCGCGGGCAGGTTCAGATACGCAGTATTTT.

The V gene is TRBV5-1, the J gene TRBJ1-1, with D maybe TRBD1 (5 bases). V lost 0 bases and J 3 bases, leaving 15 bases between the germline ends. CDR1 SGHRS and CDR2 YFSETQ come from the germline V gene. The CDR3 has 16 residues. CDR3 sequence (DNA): TGCGCCAGCAGCTTGGATCTGGGGCGTGGGGACACTGAAGCTTTCTTT. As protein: CASSLDLGRGDTEAFF.

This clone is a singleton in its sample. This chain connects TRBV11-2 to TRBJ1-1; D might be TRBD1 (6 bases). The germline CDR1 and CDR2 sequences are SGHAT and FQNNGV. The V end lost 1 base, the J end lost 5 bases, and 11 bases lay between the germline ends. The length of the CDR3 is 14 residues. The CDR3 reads CASSLAVTGTEAFF. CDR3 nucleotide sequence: TGTGCCAGCAGCTTAGCGGTGACAGGTACTGAAGCTTTCTTT.

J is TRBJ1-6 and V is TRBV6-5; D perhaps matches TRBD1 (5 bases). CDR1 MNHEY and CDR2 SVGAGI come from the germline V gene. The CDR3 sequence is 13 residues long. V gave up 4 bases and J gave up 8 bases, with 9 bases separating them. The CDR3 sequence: CASSSQGYSPLHF. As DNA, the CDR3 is TGTGCCAGCAGTTCTCAGGGTTATTCACCCCTCCACTTT.

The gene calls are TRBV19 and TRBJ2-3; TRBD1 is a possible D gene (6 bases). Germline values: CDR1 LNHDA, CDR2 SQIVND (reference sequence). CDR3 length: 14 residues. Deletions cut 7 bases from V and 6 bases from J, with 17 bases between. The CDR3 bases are TGTGCCAGTACGAGGCAGGGGTTCGGGGATACGCAGTATTTT. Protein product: CASTRQGFGDTQYF.

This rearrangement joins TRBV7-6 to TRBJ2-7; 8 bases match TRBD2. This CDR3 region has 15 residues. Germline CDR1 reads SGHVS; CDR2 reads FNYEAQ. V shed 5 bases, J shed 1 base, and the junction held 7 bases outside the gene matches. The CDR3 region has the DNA TGTGCCAGCAGCAAAACTAGCGGAGTATCCTACGAGCAGTACTTC. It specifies CASSKTSGVSYEQYF.

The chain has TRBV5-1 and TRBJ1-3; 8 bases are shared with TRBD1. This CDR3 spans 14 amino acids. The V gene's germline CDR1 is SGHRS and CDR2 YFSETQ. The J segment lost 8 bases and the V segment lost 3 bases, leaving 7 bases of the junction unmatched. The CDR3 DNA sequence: TGCGCCAGCAGCTCTAGACAGGGGAAGGACACCATATATTTT. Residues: CASSSRQGKDTIYF. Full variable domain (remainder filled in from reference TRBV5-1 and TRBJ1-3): KAGVTQTPRYLIKTRGQQVTLSCSPISGHRSVSWYQQTPGQGLQFLFEYFSETQRNKGNFPGRFSGRQFSNSRSEMNVSTLELGDSALYLCASSSRQGKDTIYFGEGSWLTVV.

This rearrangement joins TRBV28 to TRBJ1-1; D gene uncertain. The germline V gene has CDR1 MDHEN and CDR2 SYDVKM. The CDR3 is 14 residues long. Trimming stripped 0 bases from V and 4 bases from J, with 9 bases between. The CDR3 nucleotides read TGTGCCAGCAGTTTATGGGTTTCTGCCACTGAAGCTTTCTTT. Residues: CASSLWVSATEAFF. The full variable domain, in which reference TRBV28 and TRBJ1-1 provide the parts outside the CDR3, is DVKVTQSSRYLVKRTGEKVFLECVQDMDHENMFWYRQDPGLGLRLIYFSYDVKMKEKGDIPEGYSVSREKKERFSLILESASTNQTSMYLCASSLWVSATEAFFGQGTRLTVV.

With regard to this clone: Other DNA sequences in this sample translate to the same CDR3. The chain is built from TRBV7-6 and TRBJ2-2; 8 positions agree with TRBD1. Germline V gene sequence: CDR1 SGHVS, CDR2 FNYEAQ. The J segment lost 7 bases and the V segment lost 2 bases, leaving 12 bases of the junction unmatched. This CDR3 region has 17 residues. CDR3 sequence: CASSLRLGQGASGELFF. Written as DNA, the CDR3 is TGTGCCAGCAGCTTACGATTAGGGCAGGGGGCGAGCGGGGAGCTGTTTTTT.

The chain's CDR3 is CASSRDTYEQYF. For the CDR3, the DNA is TGCGCCAGCAGCCGGGACACCTACGAGCAGTACTTC. V usage is TRBV5-1 and J usage is TRBJ2-7; tentative D call: TRBD1 (6 bases). The CDR3 extends over 12 amino acids. The ends were cut back, 4 bases at V and 2 bases at J, with 7 bases in the middle. Germline CDR1 and CDR2: SGHRS and YFSETQ.

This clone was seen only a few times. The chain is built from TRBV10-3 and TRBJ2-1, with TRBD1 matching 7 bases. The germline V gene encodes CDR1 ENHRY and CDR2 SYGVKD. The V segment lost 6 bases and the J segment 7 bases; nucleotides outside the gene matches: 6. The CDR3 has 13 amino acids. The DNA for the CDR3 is TGTGCCATCAGGGGGACAGACGGGAATGAGCAGTTCTTC. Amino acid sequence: CAIRGTDGNEQFF.

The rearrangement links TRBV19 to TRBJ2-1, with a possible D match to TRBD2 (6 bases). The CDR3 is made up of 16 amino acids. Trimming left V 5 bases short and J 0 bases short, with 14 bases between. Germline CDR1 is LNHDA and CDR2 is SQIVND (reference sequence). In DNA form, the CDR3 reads TGTGCCAGTAGTCAAACCCGGGGGTTCTCCTACAATGAGCAGTTCTTC. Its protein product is CASSQTRGFSYNEQFF. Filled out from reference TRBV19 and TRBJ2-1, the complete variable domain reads DGGITQSPKYLFRKEGQNVTLSCEQNLNHDAMYWYRQDPGQGLRLIYYSQIVNDFQKGDIAEGYSVSREKKESFPLTVTSAQKNPTAFYLCASSQTRGFSYNEQFFGPGTRLTVL.

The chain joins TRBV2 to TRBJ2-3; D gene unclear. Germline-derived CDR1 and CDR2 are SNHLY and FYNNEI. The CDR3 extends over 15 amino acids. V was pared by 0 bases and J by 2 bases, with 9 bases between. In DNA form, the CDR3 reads TGTGCCAGCAGTGAAGCGCGACTGTTCACAGATACGCAGTATTTT. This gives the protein CASSEARLFTDTQYF.

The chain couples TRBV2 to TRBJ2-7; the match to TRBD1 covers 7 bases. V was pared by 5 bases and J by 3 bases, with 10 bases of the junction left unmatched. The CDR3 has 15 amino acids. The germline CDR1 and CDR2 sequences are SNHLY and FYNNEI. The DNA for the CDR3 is TGTGCCAGCAGTCAAGAGGGGGCCGCCCTCTACGAGCAGTACTTC. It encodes CASSQEGAALYEQYF.